This T cell receptor (beta chain) was sequenced in a study of shared clonotypes between healthy human individuals. Points from the study as a whole: The four-donor shared clonotypes exceeded non-shared clonotypes in generation probability, with non-shared ones scoring lower.

This CDR3 has 16 amino acids. From germline, CDR1 is MDHEN and CDR2 SYDVKM. V was pared by 2 bases and J by 1 base, with 14 bases between. The protocol was immunoSEQ multiplex PCR, while the TCRdb copy is restricted to in-frame clones and leaves out a portion. This sample has some 2,100,000 clones, with approximately 94% found just once. This clone was recorded once. The target antigen is unknown. The receptor comes from a young man in good health. The chain uses TRBV28 and TRBJ1-1; D gene uncertain. Sequencing input: naive CD4+ T cells sorted from blood. The subset was: CD45RA+ positively selected. CDR3 coding DNA: TGTGCCAGCAGTTTACGGGCAGGCCCGGGGAACACTGAAGCTTTCTTT. Its protein product is CASSLRAGPGNTEAFF.